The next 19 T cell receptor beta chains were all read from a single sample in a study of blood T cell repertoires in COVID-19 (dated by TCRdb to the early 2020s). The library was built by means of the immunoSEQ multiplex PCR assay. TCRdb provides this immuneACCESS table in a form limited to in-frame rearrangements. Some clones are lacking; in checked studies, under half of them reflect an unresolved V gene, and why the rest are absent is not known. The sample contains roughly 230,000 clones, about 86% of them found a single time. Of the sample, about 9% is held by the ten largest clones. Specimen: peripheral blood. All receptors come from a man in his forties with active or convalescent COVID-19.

CDR3 protein: CASSSGLAVRDNEQFF. CDR3 nucleotide sequence: TGTGCCAGCAGTTCCGGCCTAGCGGTGCGTGACAATGAGCAGTTCTTC. This chain joins TRBV27 and TRBJ2-1; 7 bases fit TRBD2. This CDR3 has 16 residues. Trimming at V came to 4 bases and at J to 5 bases, leaving 11 bases not matched to a gene. Germline lookup yields CDR1 MNHEY and CDR2 SMNVEV (reference sequence).

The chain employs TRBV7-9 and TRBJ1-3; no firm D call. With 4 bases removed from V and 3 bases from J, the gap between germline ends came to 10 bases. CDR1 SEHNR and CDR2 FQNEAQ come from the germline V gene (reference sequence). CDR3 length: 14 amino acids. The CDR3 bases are TGTGCCAGCAGCTCCGAGAGGGTTGGAAACACCATATATTTT. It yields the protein CASSSERVGNTIYF.

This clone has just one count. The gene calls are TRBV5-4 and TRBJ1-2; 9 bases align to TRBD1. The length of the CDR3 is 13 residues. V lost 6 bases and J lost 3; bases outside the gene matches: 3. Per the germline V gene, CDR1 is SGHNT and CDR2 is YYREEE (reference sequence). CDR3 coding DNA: TGTGCCAGCACACAGGGGGCTGACTATGGCTACACCTTC. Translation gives CASTQGADYGYTF.

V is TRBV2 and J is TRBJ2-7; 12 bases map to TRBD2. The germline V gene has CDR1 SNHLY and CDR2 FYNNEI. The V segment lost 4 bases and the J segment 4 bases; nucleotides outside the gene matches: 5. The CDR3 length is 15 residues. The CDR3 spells CASSALAGGWYEQYF. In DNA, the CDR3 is TGTGCCAGCAGTGCACTAGCGGGGGGTTGGTACGAGCAGTACTTC.

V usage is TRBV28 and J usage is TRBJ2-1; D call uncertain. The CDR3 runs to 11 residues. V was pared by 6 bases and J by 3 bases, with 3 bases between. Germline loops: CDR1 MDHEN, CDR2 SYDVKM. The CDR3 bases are TGTGCCAGCAGCTACTACAATGAGCAGTTCTTC. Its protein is CASSYYNEQFF.

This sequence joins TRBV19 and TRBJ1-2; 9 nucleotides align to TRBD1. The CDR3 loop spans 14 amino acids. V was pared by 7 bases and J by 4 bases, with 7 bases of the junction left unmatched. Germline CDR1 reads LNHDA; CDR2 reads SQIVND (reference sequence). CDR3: CASNEGQGGYGYTF. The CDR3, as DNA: TGTGCCAGTAATGAGGGACAGGGAGGCTATGGCTACACCTTC.

CDR3 sequence reads: CASSVFSYNEQFF. The CDR3 DNA sequence: TGTGCCAGCAGCGTCTTCTCCTACAATGAGCAGTTCTTC. V is TRBV11-3 and J is TRBJ2-1, with D uncertain. The CDR3 is 13 amino acids. Germline-derived CDR1 and CDR2 are SGHNT and YENEEA. V lost 5 bases to trimming and J lost 0 bases, with 5 bases between them. Based on the CDR3 plus reference TRBV11-3 and TRBJ2-1, the full variable domain is EAGVVQSPRYKIIEKKQPVAFWCNPISGHNTLYWYLQNLGQGPELLIRYENEEAVDDSQLPKDRFSAERLKGVDSTLKIQPAELGDSAVYLCASSVFSYNEQFFGPGTRLTVL.

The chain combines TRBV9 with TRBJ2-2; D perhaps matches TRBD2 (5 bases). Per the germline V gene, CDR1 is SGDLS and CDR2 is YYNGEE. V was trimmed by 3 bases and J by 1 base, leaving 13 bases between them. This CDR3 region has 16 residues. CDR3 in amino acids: CASSAEERMNTGELFF. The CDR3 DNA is TGTGCCAGCAGCGCGGAGGAGAGAATGAACACCGGGGAGCTGTTTTTT.

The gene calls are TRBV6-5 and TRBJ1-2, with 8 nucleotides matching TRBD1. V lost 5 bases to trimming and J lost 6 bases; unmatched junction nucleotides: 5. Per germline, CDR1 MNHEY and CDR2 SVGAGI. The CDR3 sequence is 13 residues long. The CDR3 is CASSKRQGNGYTF. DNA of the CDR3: TGTGCCAGCAGTAAGCGACAGGGGAATGGCTACACCTTC.

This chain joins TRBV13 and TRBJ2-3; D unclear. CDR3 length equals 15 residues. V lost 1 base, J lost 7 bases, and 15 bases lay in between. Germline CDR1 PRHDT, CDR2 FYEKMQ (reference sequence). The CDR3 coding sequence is TGTGCCAGCAGCTTAGAAGGTAGCAACGCTTATACGCAGTATTTT. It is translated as CASSLEGSNAYTQYF.

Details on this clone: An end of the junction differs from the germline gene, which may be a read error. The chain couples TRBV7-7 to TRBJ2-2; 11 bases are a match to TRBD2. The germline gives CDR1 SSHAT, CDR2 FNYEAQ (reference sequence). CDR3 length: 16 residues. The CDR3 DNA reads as TGTGCTAGCAGCCCCGGACTAGCGGGGAACACCGGGGAGCTGTTTTTT. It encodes CASSPGLAGNTGELFF.

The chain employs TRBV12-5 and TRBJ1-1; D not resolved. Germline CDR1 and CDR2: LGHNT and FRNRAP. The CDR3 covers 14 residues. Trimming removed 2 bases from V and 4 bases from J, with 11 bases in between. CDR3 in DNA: TGTGCTAGTGGTTTGAAAGGGAGAAGCACTGAAGCTTTCTTT. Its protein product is CASGLKGRSTEAFF. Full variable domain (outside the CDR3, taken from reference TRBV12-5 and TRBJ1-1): DARVTQTPRHKVTEMGQEVTMRCQPILGHNTVFWYRQTMMQGLELLAYFRNRAPLDDSGMPKDRFSAEMPDATLATLKIQPSEPRDSAVYFCASGLKGRSTEAFFGQGTRLTVV.

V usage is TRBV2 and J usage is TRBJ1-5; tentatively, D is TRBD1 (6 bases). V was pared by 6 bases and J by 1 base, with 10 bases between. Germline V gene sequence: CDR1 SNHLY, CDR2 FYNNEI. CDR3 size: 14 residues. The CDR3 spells CASSQGISNQPQHF. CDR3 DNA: TGTGCCAGCAGCCAGGGGATCAGCAATCAGCCCCAGCATTTT.

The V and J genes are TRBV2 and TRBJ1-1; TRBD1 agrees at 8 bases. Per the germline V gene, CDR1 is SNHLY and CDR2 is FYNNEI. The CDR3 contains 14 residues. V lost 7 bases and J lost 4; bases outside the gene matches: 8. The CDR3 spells CASNHRGAGTEAFF. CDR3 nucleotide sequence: TGTGCCAGCAACCACAGGGGGGCGGGCACTGAAGCTTTCTTT.

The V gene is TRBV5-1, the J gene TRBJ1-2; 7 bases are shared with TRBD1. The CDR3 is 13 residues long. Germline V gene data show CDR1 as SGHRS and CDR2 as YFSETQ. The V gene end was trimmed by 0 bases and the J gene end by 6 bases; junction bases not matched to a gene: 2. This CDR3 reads CASSLGGQDGYTF. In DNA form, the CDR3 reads TGCGCCAGCAGCTTGGGTGGACAGGATGGCTACACCTTC. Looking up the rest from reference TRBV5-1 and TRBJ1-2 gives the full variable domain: KAGVTQTPRYLIKTRGQQVTLSCSPISGHRSVSWYQQTPGQGLQFLFEYFSETQRNKGNFPGRFSGRQFSNSRSEMNVSTLELGDSALYLCASSLGGQDGYTFGSGTRLTVV.

CDR3 in DNA: TGTGCCAGCAGAGCCCGGACTATAGCCTACGAGCAGTACTTC. It translates to CASRARTIAYEQYF. The gene calls are TRBV6-5 and TRBJ2-7; possible D gene TRBD2, 6 bases. CDR1 and CDR2 (germline): MNHEY, SVGAGI. V shed 6 bases and J shed 2 bases, with 14 bases lying between them. The CDR3 extends over 14 amino acids.

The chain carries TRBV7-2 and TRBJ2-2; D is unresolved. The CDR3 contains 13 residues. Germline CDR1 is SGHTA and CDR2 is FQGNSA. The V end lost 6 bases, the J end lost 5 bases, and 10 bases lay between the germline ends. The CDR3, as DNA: TGTGCCAGCAGTTTCGCAGAAACCGGGGAGCTGTTTTTT. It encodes CASSFAETGELFF. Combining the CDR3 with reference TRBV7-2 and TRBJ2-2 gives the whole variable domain GAGVSQSPSNKVTEKGKDVELRCDPISGHTALYWYRQSLGQGLEFLIYFQGNSAPDKSGLPSDRFSAERTGGSVSTLTIQRTQQEDSAVYLCASSFAETGELFFGEGSRLTVL.

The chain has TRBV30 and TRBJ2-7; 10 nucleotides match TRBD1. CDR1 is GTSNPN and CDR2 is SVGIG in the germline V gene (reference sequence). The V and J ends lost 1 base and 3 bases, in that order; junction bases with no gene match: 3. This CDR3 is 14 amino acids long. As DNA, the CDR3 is TGTGCCTGGAGTGCATGGGACAGGGGCTACGAGCAGTACTTC. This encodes CAWSAWDRGYEQYF.

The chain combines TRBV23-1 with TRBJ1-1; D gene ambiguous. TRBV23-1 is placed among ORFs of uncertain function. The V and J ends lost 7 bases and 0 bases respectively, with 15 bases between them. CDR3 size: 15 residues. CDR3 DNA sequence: TGCGCCAGCACCCCAAGAATCAGAATGAACACTGAAGCTTTCTTT. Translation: CASTPRIRMNTEAFF.